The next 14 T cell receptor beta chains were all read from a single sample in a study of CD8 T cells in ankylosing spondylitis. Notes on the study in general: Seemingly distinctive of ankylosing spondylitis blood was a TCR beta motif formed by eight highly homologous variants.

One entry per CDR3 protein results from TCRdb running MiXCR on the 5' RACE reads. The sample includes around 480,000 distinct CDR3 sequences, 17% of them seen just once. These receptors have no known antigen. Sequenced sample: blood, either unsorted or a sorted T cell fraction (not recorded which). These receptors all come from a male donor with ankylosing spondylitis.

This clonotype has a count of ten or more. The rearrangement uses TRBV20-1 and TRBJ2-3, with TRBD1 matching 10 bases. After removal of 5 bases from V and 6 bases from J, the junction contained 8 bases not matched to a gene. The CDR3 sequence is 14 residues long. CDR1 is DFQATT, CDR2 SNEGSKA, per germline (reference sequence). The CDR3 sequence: CSAQRQGAVDTQYF. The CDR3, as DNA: TGCAGTGCTCAGCGACAGGGGGCGGTGGATACGCAGTATTTT.

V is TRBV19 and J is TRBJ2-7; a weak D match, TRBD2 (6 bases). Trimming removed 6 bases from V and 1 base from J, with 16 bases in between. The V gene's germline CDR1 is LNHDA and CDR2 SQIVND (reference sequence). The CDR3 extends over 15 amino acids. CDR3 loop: CASSELGGRSYEQYF. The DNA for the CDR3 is TGTGCCAGTAGCGAGTTGGGGGGACGGTCCTACGAGCAGTACTTC.

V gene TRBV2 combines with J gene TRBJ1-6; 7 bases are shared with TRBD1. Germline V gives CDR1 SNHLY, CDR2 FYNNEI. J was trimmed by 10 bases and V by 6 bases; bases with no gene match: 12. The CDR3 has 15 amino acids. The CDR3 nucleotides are TGTGCCAGCAGGGGAGGGGGCTCCCTCGGGTCACCCCTCCACTTT. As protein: CASRGGGSLGSPLHF.

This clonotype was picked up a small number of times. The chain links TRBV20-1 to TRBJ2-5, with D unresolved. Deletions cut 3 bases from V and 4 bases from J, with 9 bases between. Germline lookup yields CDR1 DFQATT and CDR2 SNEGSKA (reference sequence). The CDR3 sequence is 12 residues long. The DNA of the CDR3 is TGCAGTGCTAGTACCCGAGGAGAGACCCAGTACTTC. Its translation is CSASTRGETQYF.

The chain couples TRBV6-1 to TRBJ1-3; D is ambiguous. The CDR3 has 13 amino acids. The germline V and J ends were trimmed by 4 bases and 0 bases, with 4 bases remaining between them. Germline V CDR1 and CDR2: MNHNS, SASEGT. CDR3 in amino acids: CASSVLSGNTIYF. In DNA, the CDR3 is TGTGCCAGCAGTGTCCTCTCTGGAAACACCATATATTTT.

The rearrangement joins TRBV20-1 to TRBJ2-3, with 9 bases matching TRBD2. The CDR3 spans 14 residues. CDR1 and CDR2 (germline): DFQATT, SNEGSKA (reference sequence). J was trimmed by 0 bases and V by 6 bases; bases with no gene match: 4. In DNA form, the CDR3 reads TGCAGTGCCAGCGGGGGGTCTAGCACAGATACGCAGTATTTT. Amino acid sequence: CSASGGSSTDTQYF.

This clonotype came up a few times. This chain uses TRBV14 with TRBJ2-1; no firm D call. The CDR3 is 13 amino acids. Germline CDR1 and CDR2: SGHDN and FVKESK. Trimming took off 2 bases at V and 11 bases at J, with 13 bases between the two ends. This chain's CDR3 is CASSQLGPTKQFF. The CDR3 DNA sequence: TGTGCCAGCAGCCAACTAGGCCCCACAAAGCAGTTCTTC.

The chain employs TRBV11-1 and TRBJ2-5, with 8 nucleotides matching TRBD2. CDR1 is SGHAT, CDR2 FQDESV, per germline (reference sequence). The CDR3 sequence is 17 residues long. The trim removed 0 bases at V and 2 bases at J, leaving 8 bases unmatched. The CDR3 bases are TGTGCCAGCAGCTTAGCTTATGGTAGCGGGAAGCAAGAGACCCAGTACTTC. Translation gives CASSLAYGSGKQETQYF.

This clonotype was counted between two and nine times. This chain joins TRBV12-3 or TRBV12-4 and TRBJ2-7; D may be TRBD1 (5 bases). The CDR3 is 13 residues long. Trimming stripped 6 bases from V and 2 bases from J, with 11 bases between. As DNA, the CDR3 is TGTGCCAGCAGAAAGACAGCTACCTACGAGCAGTACTTC. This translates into CASRKTATYEQYF.

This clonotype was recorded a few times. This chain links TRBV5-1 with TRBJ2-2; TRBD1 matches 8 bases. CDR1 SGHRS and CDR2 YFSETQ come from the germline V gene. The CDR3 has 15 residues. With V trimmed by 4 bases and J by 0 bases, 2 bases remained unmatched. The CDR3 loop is CASSQTGANTGELFF. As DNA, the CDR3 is TGCGCCAGCAGCCAGACAGGGGCGAACACCGGGGAGCTGTTTTTT.

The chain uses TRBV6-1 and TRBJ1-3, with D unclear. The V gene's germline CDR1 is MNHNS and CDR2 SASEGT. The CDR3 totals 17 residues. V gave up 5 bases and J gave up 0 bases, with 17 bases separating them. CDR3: CASSRRDLTFSGNTIYF. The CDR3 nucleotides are TGTGCCAGCAGTCGCCGGGATCTCACCTTCTCTGGAAACACCATATATTTT.

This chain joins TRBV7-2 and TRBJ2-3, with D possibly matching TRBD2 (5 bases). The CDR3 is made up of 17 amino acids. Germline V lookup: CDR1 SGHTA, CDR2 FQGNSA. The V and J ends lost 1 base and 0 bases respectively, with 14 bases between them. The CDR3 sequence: CASSLGQSGSSTDTQYF. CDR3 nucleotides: TGTGCCAGCAGCTTAGGGCAAAGCGGATCTAGCACAGATACGCAGTATTTT.

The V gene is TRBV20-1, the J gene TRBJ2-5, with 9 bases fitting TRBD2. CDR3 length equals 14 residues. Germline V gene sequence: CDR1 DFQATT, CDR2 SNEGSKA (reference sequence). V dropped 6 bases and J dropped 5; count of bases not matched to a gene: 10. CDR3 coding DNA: TGCAGTGCCGAACGGACTAGCGCGGGCGAGACCCAGTACTTC. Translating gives CSAERTSAGETQYF.

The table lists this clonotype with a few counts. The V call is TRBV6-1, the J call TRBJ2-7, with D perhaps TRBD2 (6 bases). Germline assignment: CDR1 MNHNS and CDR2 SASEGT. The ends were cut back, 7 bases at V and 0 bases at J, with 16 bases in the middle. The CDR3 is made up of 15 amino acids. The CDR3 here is CASKEWSSDSYEQYF. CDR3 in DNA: TGTGCCAGCAAGGAGTGGTCTAGCGACTCCTACGAGCAGTACTTC.